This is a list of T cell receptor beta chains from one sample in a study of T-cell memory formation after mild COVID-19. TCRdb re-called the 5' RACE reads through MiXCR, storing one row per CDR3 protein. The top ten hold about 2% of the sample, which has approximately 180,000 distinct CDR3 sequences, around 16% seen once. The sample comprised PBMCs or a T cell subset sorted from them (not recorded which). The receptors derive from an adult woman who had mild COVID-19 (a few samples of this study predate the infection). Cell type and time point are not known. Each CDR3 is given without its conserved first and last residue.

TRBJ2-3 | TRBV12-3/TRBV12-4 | ASIPGGSSTDTQY
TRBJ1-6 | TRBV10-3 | AISEGGTYNSPLH
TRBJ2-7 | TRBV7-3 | ASSAGTSGTYEQY
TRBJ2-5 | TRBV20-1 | SATPPGGSQETQY
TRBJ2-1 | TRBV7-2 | ASGPTRGVGEQF
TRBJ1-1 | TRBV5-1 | ASSLVGQLTAF
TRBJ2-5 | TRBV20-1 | SAPGGAGKEETQY
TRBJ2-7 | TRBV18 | ASSPAGLGYEQY
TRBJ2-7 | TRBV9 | ASSVDSGRGNEQY
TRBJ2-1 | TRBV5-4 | ASSLYRTSGYNEQF